This T cell receptor (beta chain) was profiled in a study of T cell responses to AZD1222 COVID-19 vaccine. Germline V gene data show CDR1 as LGHNT and CDR2 as FRNRAP. V lost 5 bases and J 6 bases, leaving 14 bases between the germline ends. The CDR3 totals 13 residues. Data came from immunoSEQ multiplex PCR; TCRdb stores just in-frame clones and leaves some out. The sample comprises about 94,000 clones, roughly 88% of which are singletons, and about 12% rests with the top ten. Second doses at about 4 or about 12 weeks were pooled. In regard to this clone: The target antigen is unknown.

Study conclusions and caveats: Baseline serology detected seropositivity in only a handful of AZD1222 recipients. Sampling captured repertoires only after the peak T cell response.

This TCR came from an adult who received the AZD1222 COVID-19 vaccine. This sample comprised peripheral blood, obtained 28 days after the second AZD1222 dose. The chain joins TRBV12-5 to TRBJ2-7; D is unresolved. The DNA for the CDR3 is TGTGCTAGTGGTCAAGCTCGCTGGGGCGAGCAGTACTTC. Protein sequence: CASGQARWGEQYF.